This T cell receptor (beta chain) appears in the sequencing data of a study of T cell responses to AZD1222 COVID-19 vaccine. Overall study: Pooling of second doses given at about 4 or about 12 weeks was done.

Study-level points and caveats: The donors showed a predominance of white British ancestry and of females, with possible underestimation of clonal diversity. Unmutated variant regions reportedly attract nearly half of all spike-specific TCRs. Repertoires in all cases were sampled only once the peak T cell response had passed.

As to this clone: The antigen remains undetermined.

The junction had 6 bases not matched to a gene; V was cut back by 2 bases and J by 3 bases. The germline CDR1 and CDR2 sequences are SGHTA and FQGNSA. CDR3 length: 15 residues. Here immunoSEQ multiplex PCR was the method, and the copy in TCRdb shows in-frame clones only, minus some. The sample records about 150,000 clones, 70% to 90% being singletons. The source is an adult in good health. This chain connects TRBV7-2 to TRBJ2-7, with 8 bases that match TRBD2. The material sequenced was peripheral blood, taken on day 0 of AZD1222 vaccination. The CDR3 loop reads CASSLTAGARYEQYF. The CDR3 coding sequence is TGTGCCAGCAGCTTAACAGCGGGGGCCCGCTACGAGCAGTACTTC.